These 2 T cell receptor beta chains were all obtained from the same sample, sequenced in a study of blood T cell repertoires in COVID-19. Data came from immunoSEQ multiplex PCR; TCRdb stores just in-frame clones and leaves some out. This sample has under 65,000 clones, with over 80% found just once. Sequencing was carried out using peripheral blood. The receptors shown here come from a man in his fifties or sixties with acute or convalescent COVID-19.

This chain uses TRBV6-5 with TRBJ1-6; D is perhaps TRBD1 (5 bases). The V end was cut by 5 bases, the J end by 10 bases, with 18 bases between. The CDR3 sequence is 15 residues long. Germline V lookup: CDR1 MNHEY, CDR2 SVGAGI. CDR3 amino acids: CASSRIGGDASPLHF. The CDR3 region has the DNA TGTGCCAGCAGTCGGATCGGGGGGGATGCCTCACCCCTCCACTTT.

The chain couples TRBV28 to TRBJ1-3; 7 nucleotides align to TRBD1. With V trimmed by 4 bases and J by 9 bases, 12 bases remained unmatched. CDR3 length equals 15 residues. Germline lookup yields CDR1 MDHEN and CDR2 SYDVKM. The CDR3 is CASSSQRTGLFTIYF. The CDR3 region has the DNA TGTGCCAGCAGTTCTCAGAGGACAGGATTATTCACCATATATTTT.